This TCR beta chain appears in the sequencing data of a study of OX40 agonist ivuxolimab in advanced cancers. For context, the study as a whole: The costimulatory receptor OX40 (CD134) was targeted by ivuxolimab, a fully human IgG2 agonistic monoclonal antibody. Partial responses were achieved by three dose-escalation patients, of whom one had hepatocellular carcinoma and two had cutaneous melanoma. Among the roughly 50 dose-escalation patients, around 20 had hepatocellular carcinoma, 15 melanoma, 9 renal cell carcinoma and 9 head and neck cancer. Patients were allowed to have had prior anti-PD-1, anti-PD-L1 or anti-CTLA-4 therapy, and approximately 41% of the dose-escalation patients had previously received checkpoint inhibitors. In the dose-escalation cohort, approximately 83% of patients were male, and the mean age was approximately 60 years with a range of roughly 20 to 79. The purpose of peripheral TCRbeta sequencing was to test whether ivuxolimab changed TCR sequence diversity and led to clonal T-cell expansion. Intravenous ivuxolimab was administered to patients every 2 weeks at six dose levels: 0.01, 0.1, 0.3, 1.5, 3 and 10 mg/kg. The paper reports the monotherapy dose-escalation portion (N of about 56 patients) of the phase I ivuxolimab trial. Paper-wide results and their limitations: After ivuxolimab, expanded clones were on average more numerous among CD8+ T cells than among CD4+ T cells. Low levels of normalized T-cell clonal expansion were also shown by some nonresponding patients. At doses of 0.1 to 3.0 mg/kg, clonal expansion of both CD4+ and CD8+ blood T cells was observed from baseline to week 6. Antigen specificity was not determined for the clonally expanded peripheral T cells. Partial responders in the 0.1-3.0 mg/kg groups had among the lowest normalized peripheral clonal expansion, especially among CD8+ T cells.

Regarding this clone: Its antigen has not been determined. The sample holds no much larger clone one base away, and base qualities are not on file.

Patients with autoimmune disease history or receiving systemic immunosuppression were excluded from the trial. Peripheral blood for TCR sequencing was collected from all dose cohorts at baseline, on cycle 4 day 1, and on cycle 7 day 1. The samples were drawn from a first-in-human, open-label, multicenter phase I dose-escalation trial of ivuxolimab. The trial enrolled adults with locally advanced or metastatic head and neck squamous cell, hepatocellular, melanoma or renal cell carcinoma. Before TCR sequencing, CD4+ T cells and CD8+ T cells from peripheral blood were sorted into separate populations. The CDR3 runs 16 amino acids, cysteine and phenylalanine included. The entry retains the CDR3 DNA only, 48 bases that are in frame from base 1. For CDR1 and CDR2, the germline V gene lists MDHEN and SYDVKM. The germline ends are 24 bases apart after V is trimmed by 5 bases and J by 8 bases. Genomic DNA was extracted from sorted cells for sequencing of the TCRbeta CDR3 region. The immunoSEQ Assay was used to sequence the TCRbeta CDR3 regions. TCRdb stores this immuneACCESS table with in-frame sequences only. Part of the clones is absent; in the studies checked, under half of the shortfall reflects unresolved V genes, and no reason is known for the rest. The sample data list roughly 130,000 clones, and just over 90% of these were observed just once. In total, the top ten clones hold 0.15% to 0.19% of the sample.

The chain couples TRBV28 to TRBJ1-2; a weak D assignment points to TRBD1 (5 bases agree). The sample in question was CD4+ or CD8+ T cells sorted from blood, obtained in a trial of the OX40 agonist ivuxolimab. The TCR comes from an adult with an advanced solid tumor such as melanoma, head and neck, liver or kidney cancer. The nucleotide sequence reads as follows: TGTGCCAGCAGTCTTGCGGTTCCCCTCCTTAAGGGGGGCTACACCTTC. Its protein is CASSLAVPLLKGGYTF.